The subject of this entry is one T cell receptor (beta chain). The sample comes from a study of technical replicates of blood from a few donors. This CDR3 comprises 14 residues. Germline loops: CDR1 ENHRY, CDR2 SYGVKD. The junction had 1 base not matched to a gene; V was cut back by 9 bases and J by 1 base. TCRdb's copy holds only in-frame clones and misses some; the assay was immunoSEQ multiplex PCR. The table includes tens of thousands of clones, approximately 92% detected once. The chain carries TRBV10-3 and TRBJ2-5; the match to TRBD2 covers 14 bases. The TCR sequence derives from a human donor in good health. Sequencing used T cells isolated from PBMCs. DNA for the CDR3: TGTGCCATAGGACTAGCGGGAGGCCAAGAGACCCAGTACTTC. It yields the protein CAIGLAGGQETQYF.